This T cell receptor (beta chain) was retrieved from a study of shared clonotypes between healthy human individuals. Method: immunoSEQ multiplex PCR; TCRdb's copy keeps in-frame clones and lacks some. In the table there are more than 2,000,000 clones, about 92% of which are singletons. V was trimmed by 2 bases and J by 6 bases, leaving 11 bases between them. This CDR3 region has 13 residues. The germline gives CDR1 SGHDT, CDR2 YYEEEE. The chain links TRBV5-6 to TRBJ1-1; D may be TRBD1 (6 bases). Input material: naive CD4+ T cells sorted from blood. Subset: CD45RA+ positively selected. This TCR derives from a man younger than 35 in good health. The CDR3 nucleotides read TGTGCCAGCAGCTTAACAGGGACCCCTGAAGCTTTCTTT. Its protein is CASSLTGTPEAFF.